The clone carrying this T cell receptor (beta chain) showed up just once. Its antigen is unknown. These data belong to a study of cytomegalovirus exposure and HLA in healthy donors. The donors were healthy bone marrow donors. PCR primers comprised 60 Vbeta and 13 Jbeta primers. Clones were sequenced by immunoSEQ multiplex PCR, and TCRdb holds only the in-frame ones, with some missing. The table has around 140,000 clones, approximately 87% seen once. Germline CDR1 SGHNT, CDR2 YYREEE (reference sequence). This CDR3 is built from 12 residues. The V segment lost 5 bases and the J segment 7 bases; nucleotides outside the gene matches: 5. Study-level points and caveats: A later analysis associated 16,951 TCR beta sequences with HLA alleles at a 0.05 false discovery rate. The investigators catalogued under 200 TCR beta chains as cytomegalovirus-associated. The classifier was said to identify cytomegalovirus status with high specificity and sensitivity.

The sequencing sample was made of PBMCs. The receptor comes from a woman aged 25-40 years in good health and CMV-seronegative. The rearrangement uses TRBV5-4 and TRBJ1-1; 7 bases are shared with TRBD1. The CDR3 sequence is CASSIQGFEAFF. DNA of the CDR3: TGTGCCAGCAGTATACAGGGGTTTGAAGCTTTCTTT.